This is a list of T cell receptor beta chains from one sample in a study of blood T cell repertoires in COVID-19. Produced via immunoSEQ multiplex PCR; TCRdb's table is partial and in-frame only. The data show 170,000 or so clones, with approximately 87% seen just once and 6.6% held by the top ten. Material for sequencing was PBMCs or T cells enriched from blood (not recorded which). The receptors originated from a woman aged 50 to 60 who had recovered from COVID-19. CDR3s include the opening cysteine and the closing phenylalanine or tryptophan. Each record gives: D gene, J gene, V gene, CDR3 DNA, CDR3 protein. The D gene is left open where the match is weak.

D: NA
J: TRBJ2-1
V: TRBV12-1
DNA: TGTGCCAGCAGACCCCAGAAGGGACTACCCTACAATGAGCAGTTCTTC
CDR3: CASRPQKGLPYNEQFF

D: NA
J: TRBJ1-1
V: TRBV11-3
DNA: TGTGCCAGCAGGCGTACGAACACTGAAGCTTTCTTT
CDR3: CASRRTNTEAFF

D: NA
J: TRBJ1-4
V: TRBV5-6
DNA: TGTGCCAGCAGCCTTGGACAAGACGGGTCCGAGGCTTTT
CDR3: CASSLGQDGSEAF

D: TRBD1
J: TRBJ1-2
V: TRBV25-1
DNA: TGTGCCAGCGGGGAGACAGGGGGCACTGGCTACACCTTC
CDR3: CASGETGGTGYTF

D: TRBD1
J: TRBJ1-5
V: TRBV9
DNA: TGTGCCAGCAGCGAGACGACAGGGGGCCTACAGCCCCAGCATTTT
CDR3: CASSETTGGLQPQHF

D: TRBD2
J: TRBJ2-3
V: TRBV5-6
DNA: TGTGCCAGCAGCATCCGAGCGGGGAAAGCAGATACGCAGTATTTT
CDR3: CASSIRAGKADTQYF

D: TRBD2
J: TRBJ2-7
V: TRBV5-4
DNA: TGTGCCAGCAGCTTGAGGCAGCGGGGGGGAGACGAGCAGTACTTC
CDR3: CASSLRQRGGDEQYF

D: TRBD2
J: TRBJ2-5
V: TRBV7-8
DNA: TGTGCCAGCAGCCAGGGACTAGCGGGGGATCGGAAGACCCAGTACTTC
CDR3: CASSQGLAGDRKTQYF

D: TRBD1
J: TRBJ1-2
V: TRBV30
DNA: TGTGCCTGGACCCCCCGGACAGGGATGAACTATGGCTACACCTTC
CDR3: CAWTPRTGMNYGYTF

D: NA
J: TRBJ1-1
V: TRBV12-5
DNA: TGTGCTAGTGGTTTGGGAGCGAGGAGGAGGAACACTGAAGCTTTCTTT
CDR3: CASGLGARRRNTEAFF

D: TRBD1
J: TRBJ2-6
V: TRBV7-7
DNA: TGTGCTAGCAGCTTAGGGTGGGGACAGGGATCTGGGGCCAACGTCCTGACTTTC
CDR3: CASSLGWGQGSGANVLTF

D: NA
J: TRBJ2-2
V: TRBV7-6
DNA: TGTGCCAGCAGCCCAGTCGCGGCCACCGGGGAGCTGTTTTTT
CDR3: CASSPVAATGELFF

D: NA
J: TRBJ1-4
V: TRBV30
DNA: TGTGCCTGGGGGTACCGAGGGCCCGATGAAAAACTGTTTTTT
CDR3: CAWGYRGPDEKLFF

D: NA
J: TRBJ2-1
V: TRBV7-9
DNA: TGTGCCAGCACCCTGAGGAGGGGGACAGCTCTAAATGAGCAGTTCTTC
CDR3: CASTLRRGTALNEQFF

D: NA
J: TRBJ1-2
V: TRBV7-2
DNA: TGTGCCAGCAGCTTATGGCGGAACTATGGCTACACCTTC
CDR3: CASSLWRNYGYTF

D: TRBD2
J: TRBJ2-3
V: TRBV7-2
DNA: TGTGCCAGCGCGGGGGTTCTCACAGATACGCAGTATTTT
CDR3: CASAGVLTDTQYF

D: NA
J: TRBJ1-1
V: TRBV19
DNA: TGTGCCAGTAGTACTTTGACAGAGAACACTGAAGCTTTCTTT
CDR3: CASSTLTENTEAFF

D: TRBD1
J: TRBJ2-3
V: TRBV19
DNA: TGTGCCAGTAGCGGACAGGGGGGAACTAGCACAGATACGCAGTATTTT
CDR3: CASSGQGGTSTDTQYF